This TCR beta chain comes out of a study of regulatory dendritic cells for organ transplantation. Whole-study results and caveats: Mature dendritic cells appeared to drive more memory CD8+ clonal expansion than regulatory ones. Between individuals, the alloreactive memory CD8+ T cell pool differed considerably.

Details on this clone: Its antigen is not known.

The CDR3 is 14 amino acids. Unmatched junction bases numbered 4, after V lost 5 bases and J lost 10 bases. The germline V gene encodes CDR1 MNHEY and CDR2 SMNVEV (reference sequence). Some clones are missing from TCRdb's copy, which holds only in-frame ones; the method was immunoSEQ multiplex PCR. This sample has tens of thousands of clones, with under 95% found just once. V gene TRBV27 combines with J gene TRBJ2-2; 13 nucleotides align to TRBD2. The receptor was isolated from a human donor in good health. The sequenced sample was naive CD8+ T cells from blood. Specified subset: CD45RA+ naive T cells. The CDR3 sequence: CASSLGLAGVELFF. CDR3 nucleotides: TGTGCCAGCAGTCTAGGACTAGCGGGAGTGGAGCTGTTTTTT.